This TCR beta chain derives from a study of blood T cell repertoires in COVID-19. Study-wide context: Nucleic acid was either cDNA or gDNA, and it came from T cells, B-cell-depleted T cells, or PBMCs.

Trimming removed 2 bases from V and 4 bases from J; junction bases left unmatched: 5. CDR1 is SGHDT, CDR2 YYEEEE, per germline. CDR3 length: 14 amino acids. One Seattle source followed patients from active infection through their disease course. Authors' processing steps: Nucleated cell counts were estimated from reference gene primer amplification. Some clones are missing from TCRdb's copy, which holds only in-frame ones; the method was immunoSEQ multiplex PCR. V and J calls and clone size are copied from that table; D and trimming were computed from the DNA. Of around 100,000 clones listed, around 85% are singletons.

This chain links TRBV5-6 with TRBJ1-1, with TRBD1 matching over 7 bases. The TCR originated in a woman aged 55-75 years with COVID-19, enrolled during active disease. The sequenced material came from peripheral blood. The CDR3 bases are TGTGCCAGCAGCTTCAGGGGGATCGCCACTGAAGCTTTCTTT. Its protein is CASSFRGIATEAFF.